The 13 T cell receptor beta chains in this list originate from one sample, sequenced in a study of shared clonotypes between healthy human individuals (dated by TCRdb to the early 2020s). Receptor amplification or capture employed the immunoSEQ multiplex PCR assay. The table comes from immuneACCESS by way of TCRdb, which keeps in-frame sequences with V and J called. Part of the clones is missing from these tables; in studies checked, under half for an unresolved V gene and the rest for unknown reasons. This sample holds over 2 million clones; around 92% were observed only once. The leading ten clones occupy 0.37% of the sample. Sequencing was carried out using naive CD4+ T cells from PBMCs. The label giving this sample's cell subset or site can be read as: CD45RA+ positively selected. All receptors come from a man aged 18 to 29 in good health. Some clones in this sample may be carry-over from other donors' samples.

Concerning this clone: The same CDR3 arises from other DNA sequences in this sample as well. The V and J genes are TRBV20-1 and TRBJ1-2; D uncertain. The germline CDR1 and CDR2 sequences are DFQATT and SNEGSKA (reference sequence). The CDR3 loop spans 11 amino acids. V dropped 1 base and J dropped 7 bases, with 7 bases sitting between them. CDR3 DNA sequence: TGCAGTGCTAGAGGACTGGGTGGCTACACCTTC. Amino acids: CSARGLGGYTF.

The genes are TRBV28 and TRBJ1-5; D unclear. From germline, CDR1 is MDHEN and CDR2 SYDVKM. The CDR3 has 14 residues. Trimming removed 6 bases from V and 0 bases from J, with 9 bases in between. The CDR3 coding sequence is TGTGCCAGCAGACGGACCTTTAGCAATCAGCCCCAGCATTTT. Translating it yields CASRRTFSNQPQHF.

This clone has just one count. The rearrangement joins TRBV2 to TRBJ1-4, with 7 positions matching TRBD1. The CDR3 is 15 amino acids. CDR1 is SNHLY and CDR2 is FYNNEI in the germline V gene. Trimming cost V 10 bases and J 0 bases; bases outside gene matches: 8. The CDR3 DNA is TGTGCCACAGGGGGACAGTATTCAACTAATGAAAAACTGTTTTTT. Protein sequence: CATGGQYSTNEKLFF.

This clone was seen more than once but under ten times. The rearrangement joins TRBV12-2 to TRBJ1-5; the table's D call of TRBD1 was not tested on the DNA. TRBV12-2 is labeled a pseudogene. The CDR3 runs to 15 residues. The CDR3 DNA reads TGTGCAAGTCGCCATAAAACACGTAGCAATCAGCCCCAGCATTTT. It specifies CASRHKTRSNQPQHF.

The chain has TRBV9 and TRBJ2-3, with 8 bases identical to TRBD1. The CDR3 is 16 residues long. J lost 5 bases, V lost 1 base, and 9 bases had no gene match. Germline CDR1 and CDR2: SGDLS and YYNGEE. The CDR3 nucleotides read TGTGCCAGCAGCGTAACTGCAGGGGGCCAGGGAGATACGCAGTATTTT. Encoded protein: CASSVTAGGQGDTQYF.

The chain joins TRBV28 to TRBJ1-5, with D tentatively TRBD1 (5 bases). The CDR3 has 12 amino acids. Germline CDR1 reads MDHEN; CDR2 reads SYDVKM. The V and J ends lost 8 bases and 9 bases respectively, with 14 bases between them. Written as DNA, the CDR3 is TGTGCCAGCCACCCCGTCGGGGGGCCCCAGCATTTT. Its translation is CASHPVGGPQHF.

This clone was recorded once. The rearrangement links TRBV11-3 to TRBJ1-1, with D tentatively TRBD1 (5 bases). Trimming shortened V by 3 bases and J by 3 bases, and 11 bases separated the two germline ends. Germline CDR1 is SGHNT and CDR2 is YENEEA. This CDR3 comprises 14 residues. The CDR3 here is CASSLFRGDTEAFF. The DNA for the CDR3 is TGTGCCAGCAGCTTGTTTAGGGGTGACACTGAAGCTTTCTTT.

CDR3: CASSMGLVNYGYTF. The DNA of the CDR3 is TGTGCCAGTAGTATGGGATTAGTAAACTATGGCTACACCTTC. J is TRBJ1-2 and V is TRBV19; D gene uncertain. CDR1 and CDR2 (germline): LNHDA, SQIVND (reference sequence). The length of the CDR3 is 14 residues. V lost 3 bases and J 2 bases, leaving 10 bases between the germline ends.

CDR3 loop: CASSRGTRYEQYF. For the CDR3, the DNA is TGTGCCAGCAGTCGCGGGACAAGGTACGAGCAGTACTTC. J is TRBJ2-7 and V is TRBV6-5; D possibly matches TRBD1 or TRBD2 (6 bases each). Trimming left V 5 bases short and J 4 bases short, with 12 bases between. Per germline, CDR1 MNHEY and CDR2 SVGAGI. The CDR3 covers 13 residues.

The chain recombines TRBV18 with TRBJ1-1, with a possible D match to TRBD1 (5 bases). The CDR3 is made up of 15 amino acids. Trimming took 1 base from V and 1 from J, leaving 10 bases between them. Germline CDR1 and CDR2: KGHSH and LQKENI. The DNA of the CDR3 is TGTGCCAGCTCACCACTCCTCGACAGGAACACTGAAGCTTTCTTT. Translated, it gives CASSPLLDRNTEAFF.

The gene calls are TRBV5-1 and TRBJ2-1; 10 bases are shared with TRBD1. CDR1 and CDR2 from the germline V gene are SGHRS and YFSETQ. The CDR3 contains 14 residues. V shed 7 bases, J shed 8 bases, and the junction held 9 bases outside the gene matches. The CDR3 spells CASRDRGMGDEQFF. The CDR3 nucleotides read TGCGCCAGCCGGGACAGGGGAATGGGGGATGAGCAGTTCTTC.

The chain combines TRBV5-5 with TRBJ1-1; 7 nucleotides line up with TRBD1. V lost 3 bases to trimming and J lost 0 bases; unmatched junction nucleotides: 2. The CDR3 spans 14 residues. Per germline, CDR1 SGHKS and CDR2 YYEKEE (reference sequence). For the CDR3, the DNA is TGTGCCAGCAGCTGGGACAGAATGAACACTGAAGCTTTCTTT. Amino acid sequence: CASSWDRMNTEAFF.

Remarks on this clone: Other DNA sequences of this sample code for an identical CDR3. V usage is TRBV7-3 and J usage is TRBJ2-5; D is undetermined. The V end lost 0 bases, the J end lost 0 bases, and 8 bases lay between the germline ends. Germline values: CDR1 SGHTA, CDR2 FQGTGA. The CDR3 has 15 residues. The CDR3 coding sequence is TGTGCCAGCAGCTTAACGCCGACGGACCAAGAGACCCAGTACTTC. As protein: CASSLTPTDQETQYF.